Following are 12 T cell receptor beta chains from one sample sequenced in a study of blood T cell repertoires in COVID-19. Using immunoSEQ multiplex PCR, the repertoire was profiled, and TCRdb retains in-frame clones only, with some absent. The data show 190,000 or so clones, 80% to 90% seen once. Sequenced sample: PBMCs or T cells enriched from blood (not recorded which). These receptors all stem from a woman in her twenties or thirties who had been exposed to COVID-19.

In this sample, this clone turned up once. V gene TRBV5-6 combines with J gene TRBJ1-4, with 7 positions matching TRBD1. CDR3 length equals 14 residues. V gave up 4 bases and J gave up 7 bases; unmatched junction bases: 7. CDR1 and CDR2 from the germline V gene are SGHDT and YYEEEE. DNA for the CDR3: TGTGCCAGCAGCGACACAGGGGCCTTTGAAAAACTGTTTTTT. Translation: CASSDTGAFEKLFF.

The rearrangement uses TRBV4-1 and TRBJ2-1; TRBD1 matches 11 bases. This CDR3 spans 17 amino acids. The trim removed 1 base at V and 3 bases at J, leaving 5 bases unmatched. Germline CDR1 MGHRA, CDR2 YSYEKL. The CDR3 loop is CASSQVEGTGGYNEQFF. The CDR3 region has the DNA TGCGCCAGCAGCCAAGTTGAGGGGACAGGGGGCTACAATGAGCAGTTCTTC.

J is TRBJ1-3 and V is TRBV18; 7 positions match TRBD1. V lost 3 bases and J lost 3; bases outside the gene matches: 2. The CDR3 has 14 amino acids. In germline, CDR1 is KGHSH, CDR2 LQKENI. The CDR3 region is CASSPRDSGNTIYF. The CDR3 nucleotides are TGTGCCAGCTCACCCCGGGACAGTGGAAACACCATATATTTT.

The chain uses TRBV19 and TRBJ2-7, with 8 nucleotides matching TRBD2. Trimming removed 3 bases from V and 4 bases from J; junction bases left unmatched: 5. Germline CDR1 reads LNHDA; CDR2 reads SQIVND (reference sequence). The CDR3 totals 14 residues. The CDR3 DNA follows: TGTGCCAGTAGTATCCGGGGGGGCCCATACGAGCAGTACTTC. As protein: CASSIRGGPYEQYF.

The V call is TRBV10-3, the J call TRBJ1-1; D is uncertain. The CDR3 extends over 11 amino acids. V dropped 3 bases and J dropped 8 bases, with 7 bases sitting between them. Germline-derived CDR1 and CDR2 are ENHRY and SYGVKD. CDR3 in amino acids: CAISEGLEAFF. The CDR3 DNA follows: TGTGCCATCAGTGAAGGACTGGAAGCTTTCTTT.

This rearrangement joins TRBV5-8 to TRBJ2-1, with 13 nucleotides matching TRBD2. The CDR3 has 15 residues. CDR1 is SGHTS, CDR2 YDEGEE, per germline. The trim removed 4 bases at V and 4 bases at J, leaving 2 bases unmatched. In DNA form, the CDR3 reads TGTGCCAGCAGCCGACTAGCGGGGGGATACAATGAGCAGTTCTTC. This sequence encodes CASSRLAGGYNEQFF.

CDR3: CASSLADSQETQYF. The DNA of the CDR3 is TGCGCCAGCAGCTTGGCCGACAGCCAAGAGACCCAGTACTTC. This chain links TRBV5-1 with TRBJ2-5; a weak D match, TRBD1 (5 bases). Trimming shortened V by 0 bases and J by 1 base, and 7 bases separated the two germline ends. The CDR3 totals 14 residues. Germline V gives CDR1 SGHRS, CDR2 YFSETQ.

The V call is TRBV30, the J call TRBJ1-6; the D gene is possibly TRBD1 (6 bases). Germline V gives CDR1 GTSNPN, CDR2 SVGIG (reference sequence). This CDR3 region has 14 residues. The V end lost 1 base, the J end lost 9 bases, and 13 bases lay between the germline ends. In nucleotides, the CDR3 is TGTGCCTGGAGTGCACCGACAGGATCTTCACCCCTCCACTTT. It is translated as CAWSAPTGSSPLHF.

This rearrangement joins TRBV9 to TRBJ1-1, with 9 bases aligning to TRBD1. The germline V gene encodes CDR1 SGDLS and CDR2 YYNGEE. The CDR3 is made up of 14 amino acids. Unmatched junction bases numbered 6, after V lost 4 bases and J lost 5 bases. Here the CDR3 reads CASSPRQGETEAFF. Written as DNA, the CDR3 is TGTGCCAGCAGCCCCAGACAGGGGGAGACTGAAGCTTTCTTT.

The V and J genes are TRBV5-1 and TRBJ1-2; D might be TRBD1 (6 bases). Germline V CDR1 and CDR2: SGHRS, YFSETQ. The CDR3 has 15 amino acids. Trimming removed 4 bases from V and 8 bases from J, with 21 bases in between. CDR3 loop: CASSLTRGRTGGYTF. CDR3 nucleotide sequence: TGCGCCAGCAGCCTCACCAGGGGAAGGACGGGGGGCTACACCTTC.

The genes are TRBV27 and TRBJ1-4; a possible D gene is TRBD1 (6 bases). The CDR3 is 17 amino acids. Germline CDR1 MNHEY, CDR2 SMNVEV (reference sequence). V lost 6 bases, J lost 0 bases, and 17 bases lay in between. CDR3 in DNA: TGTGCCAGCAGACCTTTCAGGGGCCTGGCAACTAATGAAAAACTGTTTTTT. Protein sequence: CASRPFRGLATNEKLFF.

This clone has a single count. V and J are TRBV20-1 and TRBJ2-7; 7 bases are shared with TRBD1. In germline, CDR1 is DFQATT, CDR2 SNEGSKA (reference sequence). This CDR3 has 15 amino acids. Germline trimming cut 3 bases from V and 7 bases from J; bases unmatched to any gene: 15. The CDR3 DNA follows: TGCAGTGCTAGTGACCGGGACAGACAATTACGAGAGCAGTACTTC. It codes for CSASDRDRQLREQYF.